The 8 T cell receptor beta chains listed next were all sequenced from one sample in a study of tumor-infiltrating lymphocytes in localized non-small cell lung cancer. Repertoires were generated with immunoSEQ multiplex PCR, while TCRdb's copy carries only in-frame clones and drops some. Among about 22,000 clones listed, 80% were seen once. The material sequenced was lung tumor tissue. These receptors came from a human donor with non-small cell lung cancer.

The rearrangement uses TRBV19 and TRBJ1-2; TRBD1 matches at 7 bases. Germline loops: CDR1 LNHDA, CDR2 SQIVND (reference sequence). There are 13 residues in the CDR3. V dropped 6 bases and J dropped 2; count of bases not matched to a gene: 3. CDR3 DNA sequence: TGTGCCAGTAGGGGACAGTCGAACTATGGCTACACCTTC. Protein product: CASRGQSNYGYTF.

The chain links TRBV10-3 to TRBJ2-2, with TRBD1 identical over 10 bases. There are 16 residues in the CDR3. V shed 6 bases, J shed 4 bases, and the junction held 8 bases outside the gene matches. Per the germline V gene, CDR1 is ENHRY and CDR2 is SYGVKD. CDR3 region: CAIRRTGGTFTGELFF. The CDR3 DNA follows: TGTGCCATCAGGAGGACAGGGGGGACTTTCACCGGGGAGCTGTTTTTT.

This clone was seen only a few times. CDR3 residues: CASSEFQGPNQPQHF. CDR3 DNA sequence: TGTGCCAGCAGCGAGTTCCAGGGACCAAATCAGCCCCAGCATTTT. The V gene is TRBV7-8, the J gene TRBJ1-5; D may be TRBD1 (5 bases). Trimming pared 5 bases from V and 4 bases from J, leaving 15 bases between. CDR3 length: 15 residues. The V gene's germline CDR1 is SGHVS and CDR2 FQNEAQ.

The chain recombines TRBV4-1 with TRBJ1-1, with 7 bases lining up with TRBD1. CDR3 length equals 15 residues. V lost 4 bases and J lost 6; bases outside the gene matches: 11. Germline V gene data show CDR1 as MGHRA and CDR2 as YSYEKL. CDR3 DNA sequence: TGCGCCAGCAGCCTTCAACAGGGGACTCTTTCTGAAGCTTTCTTT. Amino acids: CASSLQQGTLSEAFF.

The chain recombines TRBV10-2 with TRBJ2-5; D might be TRBD2 (5 bases). The CDR3 extends over 11 amino acids. Germline lookup yields CDR1 WSHSY and CDR2 SAAADI. Trimming left V 6 bases short and J 5 bases short, with 7 bases between. The DNA of the CDR3 is TGCGCCAGCAGGGAGGTGGAGACCCAGTACTTC. Encoded protein: CASREVETQYF.

The chain combines TRBV5-4 with TRBJ2-3; 14 bases line up with TRBD2. The germline V gene encodes CDR1 SGHNT and CDR2 YYREEE (reference sequence). CDR3 length: 17 amino acids. Unmatched junction bases numbered 6, after V lost 4 bases and J lost 2 bases. The CDR3 bases are TGTGCCAGCAGCCTGGGACTAGCGGGAGATACCACAGATACGCAGTATTTT. This gives the protein CASSLGLAGDTTDTQYF.

This chain links TRBV10-3 with TRBJ2-7; D perhaps matches TRBD1 (6 bases). Germline values: CDR1 ENHRY, CDR2 SYGVKD. The CDR3 sequence is 14 residues long. This CDR3 reads CVLNGTRPSYEQYF. CDR3 nucleotide sequence: TGTGTTCTCAACGGGACAAGGCCCTCCTACGAGCAGTACTTC.

The rearrangement joins TRBV29-1 to TRBJ1-1; TRBD1 matches 7 bases. The V and J ends lost 6 bases and 5 bases, in that order; junction bases with no gene match: 12. This CDR3 has 14 residues. CDR1 and CDR2 from the germline V gene are SQVTM and ANQGSEA. The CDR3: CSVAPGGVRTEAFF. Here the CDR3 DNA reads TGCAGCGTCGCCCCAGGGGGTGTGAGGACTGAAGCTTTCTTT.